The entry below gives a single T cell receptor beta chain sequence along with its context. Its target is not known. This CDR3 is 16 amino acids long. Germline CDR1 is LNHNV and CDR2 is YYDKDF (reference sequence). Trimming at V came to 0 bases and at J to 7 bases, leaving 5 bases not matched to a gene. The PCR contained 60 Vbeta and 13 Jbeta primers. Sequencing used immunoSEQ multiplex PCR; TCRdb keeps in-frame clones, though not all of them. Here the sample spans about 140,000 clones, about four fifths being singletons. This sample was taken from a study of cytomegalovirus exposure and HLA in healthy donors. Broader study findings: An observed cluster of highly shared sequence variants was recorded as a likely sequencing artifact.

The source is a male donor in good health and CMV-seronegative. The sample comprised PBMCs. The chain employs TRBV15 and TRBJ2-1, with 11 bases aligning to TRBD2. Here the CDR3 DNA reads TGTGCCACCAGCAGAGACCTAGCGGGAGGTCGGAATGAGCAGTTCTTC. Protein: CATSRDLAGGRNEQFF.